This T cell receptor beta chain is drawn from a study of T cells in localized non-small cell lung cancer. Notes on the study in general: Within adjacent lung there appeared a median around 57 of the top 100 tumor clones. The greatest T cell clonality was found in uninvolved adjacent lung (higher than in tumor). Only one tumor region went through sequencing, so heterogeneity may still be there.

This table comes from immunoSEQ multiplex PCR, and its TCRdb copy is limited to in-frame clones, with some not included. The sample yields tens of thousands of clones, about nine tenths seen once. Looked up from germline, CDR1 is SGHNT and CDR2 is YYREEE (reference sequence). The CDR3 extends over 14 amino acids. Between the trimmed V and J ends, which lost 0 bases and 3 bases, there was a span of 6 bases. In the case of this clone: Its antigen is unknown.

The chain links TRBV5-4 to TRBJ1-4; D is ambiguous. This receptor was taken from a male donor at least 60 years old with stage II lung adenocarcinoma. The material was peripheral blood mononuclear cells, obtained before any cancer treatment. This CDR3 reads CASSLGEANEKLFF. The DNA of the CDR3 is TGTGCCAGCAGCTTGGGGGAGGCTAATGAAAAACTGTTTTTT.